One T cell receptor beta chain is described in this entry. Its antigen is unknown. A single record per CDR3 protein comes from TCRdb applying MiXCR to the reads. The repertoire has about 570,000 distinct CDR3 sequences, almost 40% of them found once; the top ten carry 48%. This entry belongs to a study of T cell repertoires in cytomegalovirus infection. Across the study: HLA-C-restricted CMV epitopes, recently identified, and well-studied HLA-B-restricted ones were used by the study. The public TCR beta signatures pointed to both CMV infection and matching HLA type. Findings and caveats of the study: Identification of carriers of CMV plus the relevant HLA was performed using cumulative public TCR beta family frequency. The response measured ex vivo was dominated by TCR beta clonotypes (HLA-C-restricted and CMV-specific).

This CDR3 is built from 13 residues. Trimming cost V 7 bases and J 9 bases, with 16 bases left between them. Germline CDR1 SGHVT, CDR2 SQSDAQ. The genes are TRBV7-4 and TRBJ1-3; D remains ambiguous. This sequence originates from a human donor in good health (CMV status not recorded). Some clones in this sample may be carry-over from other donors' samples. The starting material was cultured PBMCs, obtained from culture after CMV antigen stimulation. CDR3 sequence reads: CASTLGFSGTIYF. In nucleotides, the CDR3 is TGTGCCAGCACCCTAGGATTCTCGGGCACCATATATTTT. The whole variable domain, filled in from reference TRBV7-4 and TRBJ1-3, reads GAGVSQSPRYKVAKRGRDVALRCDSISGHVTLYWYRQTLGQGSEVLTYSQSDAQRDKSGRPSGRFSAERPERSVSTLKIQRTEQGDSAVYLCASTLGFSGTIYFGEGSWLTVV.